This passage covers 17 T cell receptor beta chains from one sample sequenced in a study of cytomegalovirus exposure and HLA in healthy donors. The PCR made use of 60 Vbeta and 13 Jbeta primers. The protocol was immunoSEQ multiplex PCR, while the TCRdb copy is restricted to in-frame clones and leaves out a portion. The sample carries some 190,000 clones, 60% to 85% recorded once. The specimen sequenced was PBMCs. Receptor source: a woman in her thirties or forties in good health and CMV-seronegative.

The CDR3 here is CASSIGTSGHYEQYF. Written as DNA, the CDR3 is TGTGCCAGTAGTATAGGGACTAGCGGGCATTACGAGCAGTACTTC. The chain uses TRBV19 and TRBJ2-7, with 11 nucleotides matching TRBD2. Trimming took 1 base from V and 4 from J; bases not matched to a gene: 3. CDR1 is LNHDA and CDR2 is SQIVND in the germline V gene (reference sequence). The CDR3 consists of 15 residues.

This clone appeared a single time. The V and J genes are TRBV19 and TRBJ2-3, with 10 positions matching TRBD2. Germline V CDR1 and CDR2: LNHDA, SQIVND (reference sequence). The CDR3 length is 16 residues. Trimming at V came to 4 bases and at J to 2 bases, leaving 6 bases not matched to a gene. The CDR3 region is CASSTGTSEITDTQYF. As DNA, the CDR3 is TGTGCCAGTAGTACTGGGACTAGCGAGATCACAGATACGCAGTATTTT. The variable domain in full, completed from reference TRBV19 and TRBJ2-3, reads DGGITQSPKYLFRKEGQNVTLSCEQNLNHDAMYWYRQDPGQGLRLIYYSQIVNDFQKGDIAEGYSVSREKKESFPLTVTSAQKNPTAFYLCASSTGTSEITDTQYFGPGTRLTVL.

The rearrangement uses TRBV7-2 and TRBJ2-3, with TRBD2 identical over 8 bases. V gave up 0 bases and J gave up 0 bases; unmatched junction bases: 5. CDR1 SGHTA and CDR2 FQGNSA come from the germline V gene. The CDR3 has 17 amino acids. CDR3 bases: TGTGCCAGCAGCTTAGCGAGCTCTAGCGGGAGCACAGATACGCAGTATTTT. This encodes CASSLASSSGSTDTQYF.

The chain employs TRBV4-1 and TRBJ2-7; D is ambiguous. In germline, CDR1 is MGHRA, CDR2 YSYEKL. V gave up 4 bases and J gave up 3 bases, with 13 bases separating them. This CDR3 has 14 amino acids. The CDR3 reads CASSLTLGSYEQYV. The CDR3 region has the DNA TGCGCCAGCAGCCTCACTTTGGGCAGCTACGAGCAGTACGTC.

This clone was detected a few times. This chain links TRBV5-1 with TRBJ2-1, with TRBD2 matching over 9 bases. The ends lost 1 base at V and 3 bases at J; junction bases unmatched: 5. CDR3 size: 16 residues. Germline lookup yields CDR1 SGHRS and CDR2 YFSETQ. The CDR3 reads CASSLNGAGGYNEQFF. For the CDR3, the DNA is TGCGCCAGCAGCTTGAATGGAGCGGGAGGCTACAATGAGCAGTTCTTC.

This clone turned up a few times. The chain joins TRBV5-1 to TRBJ2-3, with a possible D match to TRBD2 (7 bases). CDR3 length equals 16 residues. Between the trimmed V and J ends, which lost 4 bases and 3 bases, there was a span of 18 bases. In germline, CDR1 is SGHRS, CDR2 YFSETQ. The CDR3 DNA sequence: TGCGCCAGCAGCCGGGACGGGGGGCATAGGACAGATACGCAGTATTTT. It translates to CASSRDGGHRTDTQYF.

This chain connects TRBV30 to TRBJ1-2, with no clear D. This CDR3 region has 11 residues. V was trimmed by 7 bases and J by 3 bases, leaving 9 bases between them. Germline V CDR1 and CDR2: GTSNPN, SVGIG (reference sequence). CDR3 DNA sequence: TGTGCCTACTACATGGACTATGGCTACACCTTC. Amino acid sequence: CAYYMDYGYTF.

This clone was counted a few times. The chain links TRBV27 to TRBJ2-7; D gene unclear. V was cut by 0 bases and J by 0 bases, with 3 bases left in between. The CDR3 has 13 residues. The germline gives CDR1 MNHEY, CDR2 SMNVEV (reference sequence). The chain's CDR3 is CASSLSRSYEQYF. DNA of the CDR3: TGTGCCAGCAGTTTATCCCGCTCCTACGAGCAGTACTTC.

The chain links TRBV27 to TRBJ1-2; the match to TRBD1 covers 7 bases. V shed 3 bases, J shed 6 bases, and the junction held 7 bases outside the gene matches. Germline CDR1 MNHEY, CDR2 SMNVEV (reference sequence). This CDR3 contains 14 residues. CDR3 bases: TGTGCCAGCAGTTTCACAGGGGATTTGAATGGCTACACCTTC. Amino acid sequence: CASSFTGDLNGYTF.

The chain combines TRBV4-3 with TRBJ2-5; D possibly corresponds to TRBD2 (5 bases). V lost 0 bases to trimming and J lost 3 bases, with 14 bases between them. This CDR3 is 16 amino acids long. Germline V CDR1 and CDR2: LGHNA, YSLEER. The CDR3 loop is CASSQDIGSGEETQYF. The DNA for the CDR3 is TGCGCCAGCAGCCAAGATATAGGGTCCGGGGAAGAGACCCAGTACTTC.

This rearrangement joins TRBV6-1 to TRBJ2-3, with TRBD2 matching over 10 bases. The ends lost 3 bases at V and 4 bases at J; junction bases unmatched: 10. From germline, CDR1 is MNHNS and CDR2 SASEGT. The CDR3 length is 17 residues. CDR3 region: CASSELASGSKADTQYF. CDR3 nucleotides: TGTGCCAGCAGTGAGCTGGCTAGCGGGAGTAAAGCAGATACGCAGTATTTT.

Remarks on this clone: This same CDR3 is encoded by further DNA sequences in the sample. The rearrangement uses TRBV10-3 and TRBJ1-1; 7 nucleotides align to TRBD1. With V trimmed by 4 bases and J by 0 bases, 2 bases remained unmatched. Germline V gene data show CDR1 as ENHRY and CDR2 as SYGVKD. This CDR3 is built from 14 residues. This CDR3 is CAISGQGLNTEAFF. The CDR3 DNA follows: TGTGCCATCAGTGGACAGGGTTTGAACACTGAAGCTTTCTTT.

The rearrangement links TRBV9 to TRBJ2-3; the match to TRBD2 covers 10 bases. Germline V gives CDR1 SGDLS, CDR2 YYNGEE. V lost 4 bases, J lost 2 bases, and 7 bases stayed unmatched. CDR3 length: 16 residues. The CDR3 DNA reads TGTGCCAGCAGCTTACGACTAGCGGGCAACACAGATACGCAGTATTTT. Translation: CASSLRLAGNTDTQYF. Full variable domain (missing parts from reference TRBV9 and TRBJ2-3): DSGVTQTPKHLITATGQRVTLRCSPRSGDLSVYWYQQSLDQGLQFLIQYYNGEERAKGNILERFSAQQFPDLHSELNLSSLELGDSALYFCASSLRLAGNTDTQYFGPGTRLTVL.

The rearrangement joins TRBV2 to TRBJ2-1, with D tentatively TRBD2 (6 bases). This CDR3 has 16 residues. Trimming removed 2 bases from V and 4 bases from J, with 15 bases in between. Per the germline V gene, CDR1 is SNHLY and CDR2 is FYNNEI. CDR3: CASSELGSGSYNEQFF. As DNA, the CDR3 is TGTGCCAGCAGTGAATTAGGCAGCGGGTCATACAATGAGCAGTTCTTC.

The chain carries TRBV14 and TRBJ2-1; 10 bases map to TRBD2. CDR3 length equals 16 residues. The V gene end was trimmed by 3 bases and the J gene end by 7 bases; junction bases not matched to a gene: 9. Germline assignment: CDR1 SGHDN and CDR2 FVKESK. As DNA, the CDR3 is TGTGCCAGCAGCCACGTCAGGACTAGCGGAAAGAATGAGCAGTTCTTC. It codes for CASSHVRTSGKNEQFF.

V is TRBV19 and J is TRBJ1-1; no firm D call. With 4 bases removed from V and 4 bases from J, the gap between germline ends came to 13 bases. The germline V gene has CDR1 LNHDA and CDR2 SQIVND (reference sequence). This CDR3 region has 14 residues. The CDR3 DNA sequence: TGTGCCAGTAGTACCAAACCTGGAGCCACTGAAGCTTTCTTT. The encoded protein is CASSTKPGATEAFF.

This clone was observed a few times. The V and J genes are TRBV11-3 and TRBJ1-1; D unresolved. Trimming took off 5 bases at V and 3 bases at J, with 13 bases between the two ends. From germline, CDR1 is SGHNT and CDR2 YENEEA. The CDR3 extends over 14 amino acids. The CDR3 reads CASSLAGGDTEAFF. CDR3 bases: TGTGCCAGCAGCCTCGCGGGCGGGGACACTGAAGCTTTCTTT.